This T cell receptor (beta chain) emerged from a study of T cells after yellow fever vaccination. Trimming took off 6 bases at V and 4 bases at J, with 12 bases between the two ends. Per the germline V gene, CDR1 is WSHSY and CDR2 is SAAADI. This CDR3 comprises 14 residues. A single record per CDR3 protein comes from TCRdb applying MiXCR to the 5' RACE reads. The profile covers roughly 300,000 distinct CDR3 sequences, with 7% to 9% appearing a single time and approximately 18% taken by the ten largest. This material consisted of PBMCs, taken about 49 days after the first yellow fever vaccination. The chain uses TRBV10-2 and TRBJ2-2; tentative D call: TRBD1 (5 bases). The sequence came from a young man who received the YFV17D yellow fever vaccine. The CDR3 spells CASSGQGGTGELFF. The DNA of the CDR3 is TGCGCCAGCAGCGGGCAGGGCGGCACCGGGGAGCTGTTTTTT.